This T cell receptor beta chain was identified during a study of cytomegalovirus exposure and HLA in healthy donors. This CDR3 has 13 residues. Trimming cost V 7 bases and J 3 bases, with 11 bases left between them. Germline CDR1 and CDR2: SNHLY and FYNNEI. PCR employed 60 Vbeta and 13 Jbeta primers. The table came from immunoSEQ multiplex PCR; TCRdb's copy has only in-frame clones and leaves some out. The sample includes over 150,000 clones, over 80% of them seen just once. V usage is TRBV2 and J usage is TRBJ2-3; no reliable D call. Sequenced sample: PBMCs. The sequence came from a boy aged 2 to 9 in good health and CMV-seronegative. The chain's CDR3 is CASNPERTDTQYF. CDR3 sequence (DNA): TGTGCCAGCAACCCGGAGAGGACAGATACGCAGTATTTT.